This note documents a single T cell receptor beta chain sequence. In the original analysis: It was from reference gene primer amplification that nucleated cell counts were estimated. TCRdb keeps only in-frame clones here, not all; method: immunoSEQ multiplex PCR. For V, J and clone size, that table is used; D and trimming come from the DNA. The sample carries about 160,000 clones, roughly 89% recorded once. This sample was included in a study of blood T cell repertoires in COVID-19. Study-wide context: Samples of COVID-19 (acute and convalescent) were obtained from the United States, Italy and Spain. Nucleic acid was either cDNA or gDNA, and it came from T cells, B-cell-depleted T cells, or PBMCs.

Sample: peripheral blood. The TCR was taken from a woman in her fifties or sixties who had recovered from COVID-19.

CDR3 sequence (DNA): TGTGCCAGCAGCTTGGCGGTTAGCGCCAGCGGGGGCAGCGAGCAGTTCTTC. Translation: CASSLAVSASGGSEQFF. V and J are TRBV5-4 and TRBJ2-1; TRBD2 matches 8 bases. V shed 0 bases, J shed 10 bases, and the junction held 15 bases outside the gene matches. The CDR3 sequence is 17 residues long. The germline CDR1 and CDR2 sequences are SGHNT and YYREEE (reference sequence).